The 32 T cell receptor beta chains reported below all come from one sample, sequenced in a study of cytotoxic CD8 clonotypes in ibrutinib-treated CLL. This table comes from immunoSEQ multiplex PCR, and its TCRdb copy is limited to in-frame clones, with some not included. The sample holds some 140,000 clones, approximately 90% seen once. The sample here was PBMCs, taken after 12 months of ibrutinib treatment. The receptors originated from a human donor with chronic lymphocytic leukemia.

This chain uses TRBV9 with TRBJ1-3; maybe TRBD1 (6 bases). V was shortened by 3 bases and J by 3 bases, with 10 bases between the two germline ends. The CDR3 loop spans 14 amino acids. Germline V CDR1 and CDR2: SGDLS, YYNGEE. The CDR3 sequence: CASSDRAIGNTIYF. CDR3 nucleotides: TGTGCCAGCAGCGACAGGGCTATTGGAAACACCATATATTTT.

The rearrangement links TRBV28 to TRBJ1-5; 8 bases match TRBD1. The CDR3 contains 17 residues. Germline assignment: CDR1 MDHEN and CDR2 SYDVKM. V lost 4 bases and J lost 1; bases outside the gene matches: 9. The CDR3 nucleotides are TGTGCCAGCAGTTCACAGGGGGTTTTTGGAAGCAATCAGCCCCAGCATTTT. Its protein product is CASSSQGVFGSNQPQHF.

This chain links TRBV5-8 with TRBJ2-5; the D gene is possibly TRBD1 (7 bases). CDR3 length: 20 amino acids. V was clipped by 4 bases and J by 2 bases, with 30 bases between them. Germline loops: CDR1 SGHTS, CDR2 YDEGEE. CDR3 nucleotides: TGTGCCAGCAGCGCTGAGGGGCGGGACAGAGCCCCGGGAGAGCAAGAGACCCAGTACTTC. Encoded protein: CASSAEGRDRAPGEQETQYF. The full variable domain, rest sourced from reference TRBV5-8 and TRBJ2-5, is EAGVTQSPTHLIKTRGQQATLRCSPISGHTSVYWYQQALGLGLQFLLWYDEGEERNRGNFPPRFSGRQFPNYSSELNVNALELEDSALYLCASSAEGRDRAPGEQETQYFGPGTRLLVL.

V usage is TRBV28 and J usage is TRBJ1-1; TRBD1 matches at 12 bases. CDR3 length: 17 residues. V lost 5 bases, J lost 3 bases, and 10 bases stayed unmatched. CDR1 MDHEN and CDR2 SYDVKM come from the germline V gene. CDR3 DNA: TGTGCCAGCAGTGTCCCGGGACAGGGGGCGAAGGACACTGAAGCTTTCTTT. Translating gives CASSVPGQGAKDTEAFF.

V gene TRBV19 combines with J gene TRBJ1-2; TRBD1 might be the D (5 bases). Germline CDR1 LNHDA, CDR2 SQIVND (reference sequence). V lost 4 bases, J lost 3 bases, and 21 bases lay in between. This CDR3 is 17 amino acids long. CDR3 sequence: CASSKRQGSGQYYGYTF. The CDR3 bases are TGTGCCAGTAGTAAACGTCAGGGTTCTGGACAATACTATGGCTACACCTTC.

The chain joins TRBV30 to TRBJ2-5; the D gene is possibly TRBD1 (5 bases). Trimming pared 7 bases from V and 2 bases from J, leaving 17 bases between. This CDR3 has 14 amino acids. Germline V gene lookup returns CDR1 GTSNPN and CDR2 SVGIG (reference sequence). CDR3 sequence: CASTGLRAQETQYF. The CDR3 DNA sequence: TGTGCCTCCACAGGCCTTCGAGCACAAGAGACCCAGTACTTC.

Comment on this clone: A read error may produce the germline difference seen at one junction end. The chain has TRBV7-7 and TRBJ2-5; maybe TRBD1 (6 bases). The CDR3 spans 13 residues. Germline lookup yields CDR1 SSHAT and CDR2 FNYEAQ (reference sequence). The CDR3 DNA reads TGTGCTAGCAGCTTAGCACAGGGAGAGACCCAGTACTTC. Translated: CASSLAQGETQYF.

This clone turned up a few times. The CDR3 is CASSIGLSNQPQHF. The CDR3 DNA reads TGTGCCAGTAGTATAGGCCTTAGCAATCAGCCCCAGCATTTT. The V call is TRBV19, the J call TRBJ1-5; no clear D gene. Trimming took off 1 base at V and 0 bases at J, with 4 bases between the two ends. CDR1 LNHDA and CDR2 SQIVND come from the germline V gene (reference sequence). CDR3 length equals 14 residues.

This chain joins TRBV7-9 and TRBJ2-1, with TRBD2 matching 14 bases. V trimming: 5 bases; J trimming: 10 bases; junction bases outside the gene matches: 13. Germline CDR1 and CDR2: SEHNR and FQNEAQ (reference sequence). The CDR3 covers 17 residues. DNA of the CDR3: TGTGCCAGCAGCCCCACCTTAGGACTAGCGGGAGGAGGGGAGCAGTTCTTC. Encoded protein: CASSPTLGLAGGGEQFF.

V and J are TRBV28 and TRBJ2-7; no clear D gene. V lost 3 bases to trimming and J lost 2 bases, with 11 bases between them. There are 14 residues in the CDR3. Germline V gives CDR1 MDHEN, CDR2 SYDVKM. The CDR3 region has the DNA TGTGCCAGCAGTTTGTCAACAGATACCTACGAGCAGTACTTC. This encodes CASSLSTDTYEQYF.

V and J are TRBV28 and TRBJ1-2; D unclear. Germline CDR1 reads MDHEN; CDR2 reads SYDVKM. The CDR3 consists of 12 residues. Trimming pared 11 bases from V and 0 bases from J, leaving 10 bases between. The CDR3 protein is CAPGVSNYGYTF. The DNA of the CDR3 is TGTGCCCCCGGGGTCTCTAACTATGGCTACACCTTC.

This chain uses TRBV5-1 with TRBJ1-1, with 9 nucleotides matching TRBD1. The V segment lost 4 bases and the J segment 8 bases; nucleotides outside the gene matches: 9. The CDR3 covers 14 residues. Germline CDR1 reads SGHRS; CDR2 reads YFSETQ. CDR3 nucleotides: TGCGCCAGCAGCGGAAGCGGACAGGGGCTGGAAGCTTTCTTT. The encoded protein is CASSGSGQGLEAFF.

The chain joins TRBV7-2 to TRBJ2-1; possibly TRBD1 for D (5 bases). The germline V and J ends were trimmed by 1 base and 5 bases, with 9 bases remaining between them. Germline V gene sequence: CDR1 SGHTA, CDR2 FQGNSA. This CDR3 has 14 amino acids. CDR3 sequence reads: CASSLVGRDNEQFF. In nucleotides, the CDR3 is TGTGCCAGCAGCTTAGTTGGCAGGGACAATGAGCAGTTCTTC.

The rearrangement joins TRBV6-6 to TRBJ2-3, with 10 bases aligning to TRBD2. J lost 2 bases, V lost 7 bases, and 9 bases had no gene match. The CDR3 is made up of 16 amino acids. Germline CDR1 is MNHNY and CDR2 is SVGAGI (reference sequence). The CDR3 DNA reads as TGTGCCAGCACCTACCTAGCGGGAGAGACCACAGATACGCAGTATTTT. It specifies CASTYLAGETTDTQYF.

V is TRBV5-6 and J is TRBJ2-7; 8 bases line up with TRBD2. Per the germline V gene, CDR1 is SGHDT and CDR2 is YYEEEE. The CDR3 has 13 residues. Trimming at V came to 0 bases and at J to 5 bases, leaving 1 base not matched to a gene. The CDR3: CASSLAGRDEQYF. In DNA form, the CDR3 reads TGTGCCAGCAGCTTGGCCGGGAGGGACGAGCAGTACTTC.

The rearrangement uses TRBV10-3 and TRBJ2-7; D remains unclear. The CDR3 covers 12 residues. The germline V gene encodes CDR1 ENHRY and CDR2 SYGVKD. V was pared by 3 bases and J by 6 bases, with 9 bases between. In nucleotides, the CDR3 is TGTGCCATCAGTGAAAAGGTGCCCGAGCAGTACTTC. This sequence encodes CAISEKVPEQYF.

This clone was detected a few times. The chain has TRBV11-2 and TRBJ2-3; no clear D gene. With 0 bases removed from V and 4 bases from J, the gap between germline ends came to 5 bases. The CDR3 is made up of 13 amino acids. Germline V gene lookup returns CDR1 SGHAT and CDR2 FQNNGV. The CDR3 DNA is TGTGCCAGCAGCTTAGATGGCCCAGATACGCAGTATTTT. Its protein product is CASSLDGPDTQYF. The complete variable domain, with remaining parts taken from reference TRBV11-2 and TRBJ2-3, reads EAGVAQSPRYKIIEKRQSVAFWCNPISGHATLYWYQQILGQGPKLLIQFQNNGVVDDSQLPKDRFSAERLKGVDSTLKIQPAKLEDSAVYLCASSLDGPDTQYFGPGTRLTVL.

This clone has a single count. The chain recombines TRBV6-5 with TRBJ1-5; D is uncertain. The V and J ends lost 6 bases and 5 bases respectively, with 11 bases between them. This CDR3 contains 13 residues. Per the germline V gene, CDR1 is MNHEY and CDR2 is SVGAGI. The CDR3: CASSLIYHQPQHF. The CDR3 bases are TGTGCCAGCAGCTTAATCTACCATCAGCCCCAGCATTTT.

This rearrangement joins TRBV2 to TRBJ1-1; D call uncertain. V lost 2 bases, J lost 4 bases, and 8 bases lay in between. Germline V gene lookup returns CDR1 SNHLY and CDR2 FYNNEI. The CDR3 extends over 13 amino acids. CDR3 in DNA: TGTGCCAGCAGTGAAAGTGGTAGCACTGAAGCTTTCTTT. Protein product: CASSESGSTEAFF. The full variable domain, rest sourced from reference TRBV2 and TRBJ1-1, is EPEVTQTPSHQVTQMGQEVILRCVPISNHLYFYWYRQILGQKVEFLVSFYNNEISEKSEIFDDQFSVERPDGSNFTLKIRSTKLEDSAMYFCASSESGSTEAFFGQGTRLTVV.

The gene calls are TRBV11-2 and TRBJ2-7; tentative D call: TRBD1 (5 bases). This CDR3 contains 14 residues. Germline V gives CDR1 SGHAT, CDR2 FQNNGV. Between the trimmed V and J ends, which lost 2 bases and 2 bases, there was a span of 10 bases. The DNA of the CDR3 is TGTGCCAGCAGCTTACGGCCAGGGACCTACGAGCAGTACTTC. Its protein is CASSLRPGTYEQYF.

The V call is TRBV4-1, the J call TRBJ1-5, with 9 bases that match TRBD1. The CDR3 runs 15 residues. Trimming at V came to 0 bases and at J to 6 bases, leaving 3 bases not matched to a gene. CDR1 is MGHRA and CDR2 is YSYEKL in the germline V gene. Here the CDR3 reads CASSQEQGAGQPQHF. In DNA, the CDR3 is TGCGCCAGCAGCCAAGAACAGGGGGCGGGTCAGCCCCAGCATTTT.

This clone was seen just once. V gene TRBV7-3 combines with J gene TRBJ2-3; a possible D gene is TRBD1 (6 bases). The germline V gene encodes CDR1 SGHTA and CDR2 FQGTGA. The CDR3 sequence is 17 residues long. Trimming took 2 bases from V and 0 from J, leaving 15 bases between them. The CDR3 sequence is CASSLAAGAFSTDTQYF. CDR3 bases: TGTGCCAGCAGCTTAGCGGCAGGGGCCTTTAGCACAGATACGCAGTATTTT.

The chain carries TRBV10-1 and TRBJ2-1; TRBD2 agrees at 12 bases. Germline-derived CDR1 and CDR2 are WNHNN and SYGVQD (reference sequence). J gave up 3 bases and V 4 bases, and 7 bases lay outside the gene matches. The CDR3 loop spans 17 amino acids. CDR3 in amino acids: CASSGASGRAIYNEQFF. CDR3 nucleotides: TGCGCCAGCAGTGGGGCTAGCGGGAGGGCCATCTACAATGAGCAGTTCTTC.

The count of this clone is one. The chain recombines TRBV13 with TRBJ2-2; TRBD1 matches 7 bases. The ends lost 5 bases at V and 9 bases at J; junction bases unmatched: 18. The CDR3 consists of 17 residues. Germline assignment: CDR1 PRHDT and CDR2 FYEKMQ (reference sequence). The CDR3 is CASSILEGQNSHRELFF. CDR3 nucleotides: TGTGCCAGCAGCATTCTCGAGGGACAGAATTCACACCGGGAGCTGTTTTTT.

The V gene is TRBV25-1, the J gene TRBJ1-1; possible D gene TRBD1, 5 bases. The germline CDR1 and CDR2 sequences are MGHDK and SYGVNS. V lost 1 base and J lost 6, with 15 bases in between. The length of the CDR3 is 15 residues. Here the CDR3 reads CASSESAGVSSEAFF. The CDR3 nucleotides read TGTGCCAGCAGTGAATCGGCGGGGGTAAGCTCTGAAGCTTTCTTT.

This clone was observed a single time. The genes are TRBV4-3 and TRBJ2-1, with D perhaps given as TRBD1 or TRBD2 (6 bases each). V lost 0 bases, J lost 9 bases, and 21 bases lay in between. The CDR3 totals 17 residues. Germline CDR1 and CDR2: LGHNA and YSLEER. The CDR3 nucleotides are TGCGCCAGCAGCCAAGACCGGGGGATGGGGGCTAAGGGTGAGCAGTTCTTC. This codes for CASSQDRGMGAKGEQFF.

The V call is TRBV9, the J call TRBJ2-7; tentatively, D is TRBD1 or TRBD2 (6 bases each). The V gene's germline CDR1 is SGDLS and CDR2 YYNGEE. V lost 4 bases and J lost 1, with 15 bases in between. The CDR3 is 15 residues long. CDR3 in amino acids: CASSHGVGGSYEQYF. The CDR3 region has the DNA TGTGCCAGCAGCCACGGTGTAGGGGGGTCCTACGAGCAGTACTTC.

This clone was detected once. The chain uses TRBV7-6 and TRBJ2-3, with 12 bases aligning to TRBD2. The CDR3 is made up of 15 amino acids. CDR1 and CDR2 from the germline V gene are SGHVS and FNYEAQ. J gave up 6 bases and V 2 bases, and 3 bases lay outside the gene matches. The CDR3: CASSLWTSGIDTQYF. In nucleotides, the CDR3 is TGTGCCAGCAGCTTATGGACTAGCGGGATTGATACGCAGTATTTT. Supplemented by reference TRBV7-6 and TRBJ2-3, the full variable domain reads GAGVSQSPRYKVTKRGQDVALRCDPISGHVSLYWYRQALGQGPEFLTYFNYEAQQDKSGLPNDRFSAERPEGSISTLTIQRTEQRDSAMYRCASSLWTSGIDTQYFGPGTRLTVL.

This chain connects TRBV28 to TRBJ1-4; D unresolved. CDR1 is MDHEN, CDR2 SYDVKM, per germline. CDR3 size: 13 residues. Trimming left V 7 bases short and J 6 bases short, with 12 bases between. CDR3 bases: TGTGCCAGCATAGGCGGCCTCTATGAAAAACTGTTTTTT. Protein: CASIGGLYEKLFF.

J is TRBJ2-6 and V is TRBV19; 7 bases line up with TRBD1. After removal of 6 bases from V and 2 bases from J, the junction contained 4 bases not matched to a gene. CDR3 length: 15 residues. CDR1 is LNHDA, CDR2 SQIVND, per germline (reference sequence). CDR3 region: CASRKDRAGANVLTF. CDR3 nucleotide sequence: TGTGCCAGTAGAAAAGACAGGGCTGGGGCCAACGTCCTGACTTTC.

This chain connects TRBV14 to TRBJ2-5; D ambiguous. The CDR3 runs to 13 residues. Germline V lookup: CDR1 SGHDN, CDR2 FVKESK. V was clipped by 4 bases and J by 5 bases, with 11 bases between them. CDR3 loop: CASSRHLGETQYF. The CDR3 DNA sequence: TGTGCCAGCAGCCGTCACCTAGGGGAGACCCAGTACTTC.

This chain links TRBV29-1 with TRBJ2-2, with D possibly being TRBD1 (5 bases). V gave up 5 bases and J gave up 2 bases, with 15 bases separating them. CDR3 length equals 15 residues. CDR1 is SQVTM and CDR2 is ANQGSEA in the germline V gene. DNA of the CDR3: TGCAGCGTTTGTTGTCTAGGGGCCAACACCGGGGAGCTGTTTTTT. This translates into CSVCCLGANTGELFF.